The T cell receptor beta chain under discussion was sequenced for a study of blood T cell repertoires in COVID-19. In the study overall: Material from acute and convalescent COVID-19 was sourced from the United States, Italy and Spain. The cDNA or gDNA used as material had been derived from T cells, B-cell-depleted T cells, or PBMCs.

Patients of the Seattle cohort, enrolled during active infection, were followed longitudinally. Trimming took off 5 bases at V and 1 base at J, with 18 bases between the two ends. Per the germline V gene, CDR1 is SGHVS and CDR2 is FNYEAQ. CDR3 length: 16 amino acids. Data came from immunoSEQ multiplex PCR; TCRdb stores just in-frame clones and leaves some out. This sample has roughly 180,000 clones, with 79% found just once. This receptor was obtained from a woman aged 60-75 years with COVID-19, enrolled during active disease. V is TRBV7-6 and J is TRBJ2-7; possible D gene TRBD1, 5 bases. The sample consisted of peripheral blood. CDR3 protein: CASSRPRGDSSYEQYF. In DNA form, the CDR3 reads TGTGCCAGCAGCCGACCTAGGGGCGATTCTTCCTACGAGCAGTACTTC.